Listed below are T cell receptor beta chains from one sample, sequenced in a study of human CD8 memory T cell subsets. TCRdb re-called the 5' RACE reads and shows each CDR3 protein once, DNA omitted. Its table records almost 9,500 distinct CDR3 sequences. Sequenced input: CD8+ T cells from PBMCs. These TCRs come from a human donor in good health. Each CDR3 is given with its conserved first and last residue. For some rows the clone size is stated as once, few or many, or as a class when expanded; others skip it.

v_gene	abundance	j_gene	CDR3aa
TRBV7-9	.	TRBJ2-7	CASSLLGDGEQYF
TRBV7-9	.	TRBJ2-2	CASSFDQRGPNTGELFF
TRBV25-1	.	TRBJ1-2	CASSDGEGARGYTF
TRBV7-9	medium-sized	TRBJ1-1	CASSLGQQNTEAFF
TRBV4-2	.	TRBJ2-3	CASSQAPGVDTQYF
TRBV6-1	.	TRBJ2-7	CASSPGQYYEQYF
TRBV9	.	TRBJ1-3	CASSVAGLPADTIYF
TRBV4-1	.	TRBJ2-7	CASSQGEASYEQYF
TRBV11-1	.	TRBJ2-6	CASSPMTGISGANVLTF
TRBV29-1	medium-sized	TRBJ2-1	CSVDGSTDEQFF
TRBV6-2/TRBV6-3	.	TRBJ2-5	CASRPLAGGIQETQYF
TRBV29-1	.	TRBJ2-1	CSVDSNGDPNEQFF
TRBV7-3	medium-sized	TRBJ2-5	CASSSSGGWQETQYF
TRBV4-1	medium-sized	TRBJ2-5	CASSQDRVFETQYF
TRBV5-5	.	TRBJ2-7	CASSFGAGGGYEQYF
TRBV29-1	.	TRBJ2-7	CSVDFASGQYF